A single sample is the source of the 14 T cell receptor beta chains below, sequenced in a study of identical twins. TCRdb used MiXCR to reprocess the 5' RACE reads, holding one entry per CDR3 protein. This table holds 350,000 to 500,000 distinct CDR3 sequences, around 20% found once. The specimen sequenced was naive T cells sorted from blood. The origin of the receptors is a middle-aged man in good health.

This clonotype was observed many times. V is TRBV12-3 or TRBV12-4 and J is TRBJ2-7; D is perhaps TRBD1 (6 bases). V was cut by 1 base and J by 2 bases, with 12 bases left in between. This CDR3 is 15 amino acids long. The CDR3 DNA is TGTGCCAGCAGTTTAGATGGGGGCTATACCTACGAGCAGTACTTC. This encodes CASSLDGGYTYEQYF.

In its sample, this clonotype was seen many times. This chain uses TRBV20-1 with TRBJ2-2; 7 bases are shared with TRBD2. Germline-derived CDR1 and CDR2 are DFQATT and SNEGSKA (reference sequence). The CDR3 is made up of 15 amino acids. V lost 4 bases and J lost 3; bases outside the gene matches: 8. CDR3 in DNA: TGCAGTGCTACCCAAGGCGGGGGATACACCGGGGAGCTGTTTTTT. It specifies CSATQGGGYTGELFF.

This clonotype was picked up many times. The CDR3 loop is CASSFRVGGVQGRGTQYF. In DNA, the CDR3 is TGTGCCAGCAGTTTCCGGGTCGGGGGGGTCCAGGGGAGGGGTACGCAGTATTTT. The chain recombines TRBV12-3 or TRBV12-4 with TRBJ2-3; TRBD2 aligns across 8 bases. V was pared by 3 bases and J by 8 bases, with 19 bases of the junction left unmatched. The CDR3 length is 18 residues.

This chain joins TRBV11-1 and TRBJ2-3; D remains unclear. The CDR3 is made up of 16 amino acids. Between the trimmed V and J ends, which lost 6 bases and 2 bases, there was a span of 18 bases. Germline-derived CDR1 and CDR2 are SGHAT and FQDESV (reference sequence). CDR3 DNA sequence: TGTGCCAGCAGTCCAGTTGGATACATGCCCACAGATACGCAGTATTTT. Translating it yields CASSPVGYMPTDTQYF. The whole variable domain, remainder taken from reference TRBV11-1 and TRBJ2-3, is EAEVAQSPRYKITEKSQAVAFWCDPISGHATLYWYRQILGQGPELLVQFQDESVVDDSQLPKDRFSAERLKGVDSTLKIQPAELGDSAMYLCASSPVGYMPTDTQYFGPGTRLTVL.

This clonotype came up many times. The chain is built from TRBV4-3 and TRBJ1-1; 11 positions match TRBD1. Germline CDR1 LGHNA, CDR2 YSLEER. This CDR3 is built from 15 residues. Unmatched junction bases numbered 5, after V lost 4 bases and J lost 4 bases. CDR3 DNA sequence: TGCGCCAGCAGCCCCAAGGGGACAGGGGGCACTGAAGCTTTCTTT. Encoded protein: CASSPKGTGGTEAFF.

The rearrangement joins TRBV20-1 to TRBJ1-5, with a weak D call TRBD1 (6 bases). Trimming shortened V by 2 bases and J by 4 bases, and 15 bases separated the two germline ends. Germline CDR1 DFQATT, CDR2 SNEGSKA (reference sequence). The CDR3 is 15 amino acids. This chain's CDR3 is CSARFSDRINQPQHF. DNA of the CDR3: TGCAGTGCTAGATTCTCCGACAGGATTAATCAGCCCCAGCATTTT.

This clonotype was detected ten times or more. V is TRBV20-1 and J is TRBJ1-6; TRBD1 matches at 8 bases. CDR1 and CDR2 (germline): DFQATT, SNEGSKA (reference sequence). The CDR3 totals 16 residues. V lost 1 base, J lost 0 bases, and 2 bases stayed unmatched. The CDR3 spells CSARAGQGSYNSPLHF. The DNA for the CDR3 is TGCAGTGCTAGAGCCGGACAGGGCTCCTATAATTCACCCCTCCACTTT.

This clonotype showed up just a few times. This chain links TRBV29-1 with TRBJ2-5; possibly TRBD2 for D (5 bases). The CDR3 extends over 12 amino acids. Trimming took 8 bases from V and 2 from J, leaving 12 bases between them. Germline loops: CDR1 SQVTM, CDR2 ANQGSEA. CDR3 sequence reads: CSTTRVQETQYF. The CDR3 DNA reads as TGCAGCACCACTAGGGTACAAGAGACCCAGTACTTC.

This clonotype was seen at least ten times. V is TRBV14 and J is TRBJ2-3; 9 bases are shared with TRBD2. The V segment lost 2 bases and the J segment 2 bases; nucleotides outside the gene matches: 11. Germline V gives CDR1 SGHDN, CDR2 FVKESK. The CDR3 sequence is 18 residues long. The CDR3 DNA reads TGTGCCAGCAGCCAAAACCCAGGACTAGCGCGATCCACAGATACGCAGTATTTT. Its protein product is CASSQNPGLARSTDTQYF.

The chain uses TRBV12-5 and TRBJ2-5, with TRBD1 matching over 7 bases. Trimming took 4 bases from V and 2 from J; bases not matched to a gene: 4. Germline V gene lookup returns CDR1 LGHNT and CDR2 FRNRAP. The CDR3 is 14 residues long. CDR3 nucleotides: TGTGCTAGTGGTTCCGGGACAGTACAAGAGACCCAGTACTTC. Translating it yields CASGSGTVQETQYF.

The chain joins TRBV6-6 to TRBJ2-5, with D possibly matching TRBD2 (5 bases). The V and J ends lost 7 bases and 2 bases respectively, with 11 bases between them. The germline V gene has CDR1 MNHNY and CDR2 SVGAGI (reference sequence). The CDR3 runs to 13 residues. The CDR3 DNA reads as TGTGCCAGCAACTTGGACTTACAAGAGACCCAGTACTTC. It is translated as CASNLDLQETQYF.

The rearrangement uses TRBV6-2 or TRBV6-3 and TRBJ2-7, with TRBD2 as a possible D gene (6 bases). The germline V and J ends were trimmed by 4 bases and 9 bases, with 10 bases remaining between them. Germline CDR1 is MNHEY and CDR2 is SVGEGT. The CDR3 loop spans 11 amino acids. In nucleotides, the CDR3 is TGTGCCAGCAGTTCATGGGACTTGCAGTACTTC. Translated, it gives CASSSWDLQYF.

The chain has TRBV27 and TRBJ2-3, with D unclear. The CDR3 is 14 amino acids. Germline V gene lookup returns CDR1 MNHEY and CDR2 SMNVEV (reference sequence). Trimming removed 3 bases at V and 0 bases at J, with 7 bases between. The CDR3 DNA reads as TGTGCCAGCAGTTTTTCGGAAAGCACAGATACGCAGTATTTT. Translated, it gives CASSFSESTDTQYF.

This chain uses TRBV5-6 with TRBJ2-7; D is ambiguous. With 1 base removed from V and 7 bases from J, the gap between germline ends came to 15 bases. Germline V gene sequence: CDR1 SGHDT, CDR2 YYEEEE. The CDR3 covers 14 residues. CDR3 region: CASSLLDGFQEQYF. In DNA form, the CDR3 reads TGTGCCAGCAGCTTGTTGGACGGTTTTCAAGAGCAGTACTTC. Filled out from reference TRBV5-6 and TRBJ2-7, the complete variable domain reads DAGVTQSPTHLIKTRGQQVTLRCSPKSGHDTVSWYQQALGQGPQFIFQYYEEEERQRGNFPDRFSGHQFPNYSSELNVNALLLGDSALYLCASSLLDGFQEQYFGPGTRLTVT.